This TCR beta chain was recovered during a study of cytotoxic CD8 clonotypes in ibrutinib-treated CLL. Study-level findings and limits: Clonality increased with ibrutinib response but returned toward baseline at progression.

Germline lookup yields CDR1 PRHDT and CDR2 FYEKMQ (reference sequence). The CDR3 contains 14 residues. The V end lost 3 bases, the J end lost 4 bases, and 12 bases lay between the germline ends. Using immunoSEQ multiplex PCR, the repertoire was profiled, and TCRdb retains in-frame clones only, with some absent. The table includes 100,000 or so clones, about 58% detected once. Note on this clone: Its cognate antigen is unknown.

The material sequenced was PBMCs, taken after 24 months of ibrutinib treatment. This clonotype was obtained from a human donor with chronic lymphocytic leukemia. This chain links TRBV13 with TRBJ1-1; D is ambiguous. CDR3 nucleotide sequence: TGTGCCAGCAGCTTTAAGGTCTTGGGCACTGAAGCTTTCTTT. Protein sequence: CASSFKVLGTEAFF.